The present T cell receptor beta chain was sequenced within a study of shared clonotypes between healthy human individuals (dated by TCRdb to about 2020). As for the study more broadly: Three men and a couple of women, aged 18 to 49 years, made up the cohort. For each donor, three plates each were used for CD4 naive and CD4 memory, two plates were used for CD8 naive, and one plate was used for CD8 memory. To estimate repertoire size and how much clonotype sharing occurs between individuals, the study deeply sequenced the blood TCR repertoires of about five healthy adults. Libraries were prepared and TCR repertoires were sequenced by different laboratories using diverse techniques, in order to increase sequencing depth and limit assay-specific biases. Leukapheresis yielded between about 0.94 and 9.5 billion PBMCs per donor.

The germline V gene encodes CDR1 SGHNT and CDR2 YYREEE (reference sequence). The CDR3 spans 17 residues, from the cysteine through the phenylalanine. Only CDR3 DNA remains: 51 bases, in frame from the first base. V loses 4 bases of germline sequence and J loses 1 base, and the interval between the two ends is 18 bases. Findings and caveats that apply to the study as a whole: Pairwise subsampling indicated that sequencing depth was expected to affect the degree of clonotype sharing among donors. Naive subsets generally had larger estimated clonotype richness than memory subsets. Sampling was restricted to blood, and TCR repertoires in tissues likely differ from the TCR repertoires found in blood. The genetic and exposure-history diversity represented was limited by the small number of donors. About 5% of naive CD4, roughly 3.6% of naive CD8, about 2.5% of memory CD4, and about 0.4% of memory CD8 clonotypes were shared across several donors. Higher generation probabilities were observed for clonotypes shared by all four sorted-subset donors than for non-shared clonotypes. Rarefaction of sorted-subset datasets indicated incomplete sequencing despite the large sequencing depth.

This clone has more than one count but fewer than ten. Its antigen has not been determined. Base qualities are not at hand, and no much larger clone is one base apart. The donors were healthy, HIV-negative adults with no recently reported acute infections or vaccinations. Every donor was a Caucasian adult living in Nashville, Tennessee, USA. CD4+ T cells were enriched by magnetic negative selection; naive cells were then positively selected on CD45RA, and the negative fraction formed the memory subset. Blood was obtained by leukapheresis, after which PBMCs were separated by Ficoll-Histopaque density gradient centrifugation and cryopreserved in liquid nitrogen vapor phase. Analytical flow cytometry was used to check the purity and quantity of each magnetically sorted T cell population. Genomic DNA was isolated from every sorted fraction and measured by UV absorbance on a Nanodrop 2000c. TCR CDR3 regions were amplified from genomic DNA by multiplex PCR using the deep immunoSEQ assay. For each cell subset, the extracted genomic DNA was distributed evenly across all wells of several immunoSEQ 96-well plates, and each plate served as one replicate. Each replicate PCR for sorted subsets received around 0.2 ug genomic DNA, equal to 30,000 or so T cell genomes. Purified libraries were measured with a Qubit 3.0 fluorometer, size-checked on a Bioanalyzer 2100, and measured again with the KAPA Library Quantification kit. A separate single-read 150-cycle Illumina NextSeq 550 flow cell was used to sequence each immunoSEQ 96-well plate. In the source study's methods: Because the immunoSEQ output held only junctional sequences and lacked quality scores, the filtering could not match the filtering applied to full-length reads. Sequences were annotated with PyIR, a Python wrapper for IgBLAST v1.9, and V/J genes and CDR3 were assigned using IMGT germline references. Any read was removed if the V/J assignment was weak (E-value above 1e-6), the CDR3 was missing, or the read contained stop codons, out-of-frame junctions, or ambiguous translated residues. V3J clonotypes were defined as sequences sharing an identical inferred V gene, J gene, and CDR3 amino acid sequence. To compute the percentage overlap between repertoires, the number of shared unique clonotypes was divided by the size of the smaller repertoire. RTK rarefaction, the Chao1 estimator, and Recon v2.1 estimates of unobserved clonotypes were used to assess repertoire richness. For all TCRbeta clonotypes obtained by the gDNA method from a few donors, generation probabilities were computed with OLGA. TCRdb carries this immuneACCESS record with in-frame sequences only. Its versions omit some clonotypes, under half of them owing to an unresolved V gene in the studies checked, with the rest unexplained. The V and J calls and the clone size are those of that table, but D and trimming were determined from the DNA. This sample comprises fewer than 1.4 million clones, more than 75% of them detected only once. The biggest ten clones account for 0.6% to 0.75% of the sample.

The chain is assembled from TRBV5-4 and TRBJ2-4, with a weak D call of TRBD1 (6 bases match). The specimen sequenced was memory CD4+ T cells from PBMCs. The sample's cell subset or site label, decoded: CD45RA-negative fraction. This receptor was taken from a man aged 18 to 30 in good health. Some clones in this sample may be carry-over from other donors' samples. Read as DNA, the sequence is TGTGCCAGCAGCCGACAAATGGGGGCCAAGGCCAAAAACATTCAGTACTTC. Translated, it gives CASSRQMGAKAKNIQYF.